This TCR beta chain is drawn from a study of blood T cell repertoires in COVID-19. Assay: immunoSEQ multiplex PCR; the TCRdb copy retains only in-frame clones and omits some. The profile shows roughly 100,000 clones, around nine tenths of them singletons. The CDR3 loop spans 14 amino acids. CDR1 and CDR2 (germline): SGHVS, FQNEAQ. Trimming took 5 bases from V and 4 from J; bases not matched to a gene: 2. This clonotype originated in a woman older than 75 in a cohort sampled during active COVID-19. V usage is TRBV7-8 and J usage is TRBJ2-1; TRBD2 aligns across 10 bases. What was sequenced was peripheral blood. CDR3 in DNA: TGTGCCAGCAGCCGAGCGGGAGGGTACAATGAGCAGTTCTTC. Its protein is CASSRAGGYNEQFF.